The subject of this entry is one T cell receptor beta chain. Its target is not known. This entry is derived from a study of naive and memory T cell subsets. CMV status came from CD4+ T cell IFNgamma after overnight CMV lysate stimulation of fresh PBMCs. Cells stained for CD3, CD4, CD8, CD45RA and CD27 were sorted into four subsets. An equimolar mix of two oligonucleotides served as the beta constant-region primer for TRBC1 and TRBC2. Four rounds of PCR amplified the ligated cDNA using nested alpha and beta constant-region primers plus SP2. TCRdb reanalysed the UMI-ligation and nested PCR reads using MiXCR and keeps one entry per CDR3 protein. The sample shows about 150,000 distinct CDR3 sequences, approximately 22% of them seen only once. Findings and limits, study-wide: In naive cells, over 85% of TCR sequences were seen only once. A few larger clonotypes appeared in naive repertoires, especially CD8, possibly memory cells re-expressing CD45RA.

The CDR3 runs to 12 residues. Trimming stripped 3 bases from V and 0 bases from J, with 3 bases between. Germline V gene sequence: CDR1 DFQATT, CDR2 SNEGSKA (reference sequence). This receptor was obtained from a human donor in good health. The rearrangement links TRBV20-1 to TRBJ1-5; D ambiguous. The sequencing input was naive CD4+ T cells from blood. CDR3: CSASYSNQPQHF. The CDR3 bases are TGCAGTGCTAGTTATAGCAATCAGCCCCAGCATTTT.